This entry concerns a single T cell receptor (beta chain). Its antigen is unknown. This sample is drawn from a study of OX40 agonist ivuxolimab in advanced cancers. Study-level results: Clonal expansion was among the lowest in partial responders at 0.1-3.0 mg/kg, especially CD8+.

CDR3 length equals 12 residues. Trimming removed 2 bases at V and 11 bases at J, with 12 bases between. The germline CDR1 and CDR2 sequences are MNHEY and SVGAGI. Here immunoSEQ multiplex PCR was the method, and the copy in TCRdb shows in-frame clones only, minus some. Of about 73,000 clones in the sample, about nine tenths are singletons; the top ten hold 11%. The genes are TRBV6-5 and TRBJ2-5; the D is unclear. Sequencing was performed on CD4+ or CD8+ T cells sorted from blood, taken in a trial of the OX40 agonist ivuxolimab. The source of this sequence is an adult with an advanced solid tumor such as melanoma, head and neck, liver or kidney cancer. The CDR3 protein is CASSYPPPEQYF. Here the CDR3 DNA reads TGTGCCAGCAGTTACCCACCCCCTGAGCAGTACTTC.